The clone carrying this T cell receptor (beta chain) was observed a few times. Antigen: not known. The sample belongs to a study of PD-L1 blockade in urothelial cancer. Study-wide context: The median T cell count in blood samples was more than 140,000.

The table came from immunoSEQ multiplex PCR; TCRdb's copy has only in-frame clones and leaves some out. The sample lists roughly 25,000 clones, roughly 84% occurring once. General study findings and limits: Patients who had durable benefit saw their tumor-associated blood clones expand more at 3 weeks.

The TCR sequence derives from a man aged 65 to 79 with urothelial cancer. The starting material was PBMCs, obtained around atezolizumab (anti-PD-L1) treatment.

This CDR3 is CASSMLQGEKNEQYF. The CDR3 nucleotides read TGTGCCAGTAGTATGTTACAGGGGGAGAAGAACGAGCAGTACTTC. The chain is built from TRBV19 and TRBJ2-7; 8 positions match TRBD1. Trimming removed 3 bases from V and 5 bases from J; junction bases left unmatched: 9. Germline loops: CDR1 LNHDA, CDR2 SQIVND (reference sequence). The CDR3 has 15 amino acids.